A single TCR beta chain is shown here with its context. What it recognizes is unknown. CDR3 length: 15 residues. The ends were cut back, 3 bases at V and 0 bases at J, with 9 bases in the middle. The sample originates from a study of T cell repertoires in cytomegalovirus infection. In the study overall: Shared public TCR beta signatures pointed to both CMV infection and a matching HLA type.

TCRdb passed the reads through MiXCR, listing each CDR3 protein once. The table lists 400,000 to 600,000 distinct CDR3 sequences, under 55% of them singletons. This TCR derives from a human donor in good health (CMV status not recorded). Some clones in this sample may be carry-over from other donors' samples. Material: cultured PBMCs, obtained from culture after CMV antigen stimulation. This sequence joins TRBV12-3 or TRBV12-4 and TRBJ1-5; perhaps TRBD1 as D (5 bases). The CDR3: CASSLGEHSNQPQHF. CDR3 coding DNA: TGTGCCAGCAGTTTGGGGGAACATAGCAATCAGCCCCAGCATTTT.